Included here is one T cell receptor (beta chain) sequence, with context. Its specificity is unknown. The CDR3 spans 17 residues. Germline V gene data show CDR1 as SGDLS and CDR2 as YYNGEE. Trimming cost V 6 bases and J 1 base, with 20 bases left between them. The data were taken from a study of shared clonotypes between healthy human individuals. Study-wide findings and caveats: Tissues were not sampled, only blood, and their repertoires likely differ. Rarefaction indicated that sorted-subset sequencing remained incomplete although depth was large.

Across several immunoSEQ plates, the genomic DNA of each subset was split evenly. The method was immunoSEQ multiplex PCR; TCRdb's version includes in-frame clones alone and lacks a portion of them. The sample shows 2,100,000 or so clones, approximately 94% of them seen only once. V usage is TRBV9 and J usage is TRBJ1-5, with D uncertain. The sequenced sample consisted of naive CD4+ T cells sorted from blood. Subset reported: CD45RA+ positively selected. This receptor was obtained from a man between 18 and 29 years old in good health. CDR3: CASIYLSGARSNQPQHF. DNA for the CDR3: TGTGCCAGCATCTATTTATCGGGAGCGAGGAGCAATCAGCCCCAGCATTTT.